The source of this T cell receptor beta chain is a study of CD8+CD57+ T cells in acquired aplastic anemia. Study-wide findings and caveats: A set of some 28 CD8+ CDR3 sequences was shared between patients and controls, and these sequences appeared highly expressed in patients.

Genomic DNA provided the template from which TCR beta VDJ and CDR3 profiles were obtained. MiXCR was run by TCRdb on the reads, yielding one entry per CDR3 protein. The top ten clones hold around 1.2% of a sample with 250,000 to 300,000 distinct CDR3 sequences, about 50% of them seen once. The authors sequenced patients whose flow cytometry had shown CD8+CD57+ cell expansion. Each patient had severe acquired aplastic anemia. CDR3 length: 16 amino acids. V gave up 0 bases and J gave up 4 bases; unmatched junction bases: 6. The germline V gene has CDR1 KGHDR and CDR2 SFDVKD. This clonotype was recorded many times. Its antigen is still unknown.

The chain carries TRBV24-1 and TRBJ2-3; 7 bases fit TRBD2. The receptor comes from a human donor with aplastic anemia. Sample: sorted CD4+, CD8+, or CD8+CD57+ T cells (not recorded which) from PBMCs. CDR3 nucleotides: TGTGCCACCAGTGATTTGGTGAGGGGAGGGGCAGATACGCAGTATTTT. Its protein product is CATSDLVRGGADTQYF.